The present TCR beta chain was sequenced within a study of CD8+ T cells in alopecia areata (dated by TCRdb to about 2018). Study-wide context: Treated patients were enrolled in an open-label pilot trial of oral tofacitinib at 5 to 10 mg twice daily for moderate-to-severe alopecia areata. In humans, TCRbeta sequencing was performed on scalp tissue and on sorted CD4+ and CD8+ peripheral blood T cells from healthy controls and from patients with patchy or totalis/universalis alopecia areata. RNA came from the PAXgene miRNA kit for fixed scalp, the miRNeasy kit for PBMCs, and the RNeasy kit for mouse skin. Tofacitinib was administered for 6 to 18 months, and 6 months of follow-up off drug were then conducted to assess delayed response and recurrence. Disease severity in treated patients was measured with the SALT score, which quantifies the percentage of affected scalp surface area. Amplification of TCRbeta CDR3 regions was done by immunoSEQ multiplex PCR using 35 Vbeta forward primers and 13 Jbeta reverse primers. Tofacitinib-treated patients had biopsies at baseline and at 4 and 24 weeks of treatment, with a later scalp biopsy in several patients. Scalp clonality was compared among normal scalp (n=4), patchy alopecia areata scalp (n=8), and alopecia totalis/universalis scalp (n=8). High-throughput TCRbeta sequencing was used to examine T cell clonal expansion in alopecia areata in both the C3H/HeJ mouse model and human patients. On the study overall, not on this receptor specifically: Tofacitinib significantly lowered scalp clonality and the number of expanded CD8+ clones among the top 100 scalp clones. Many expanded lesional clones were found to persist in scalp and blood during tofacitinib treatment, and relapse after treatment cessation may be partly explained by this persistence. Shared TCR sequences between patients were less evident than in mice, which may be partly attributable to HLA diversity in the patient population. Because the treated cohort was small and had only one nonresponder, larger studies are needed to examine links between baseline CD8+ expansion and response. Compared with normal scalp, lesional scalp, particularly in alopecia totalis/universalis, had higher clonality and more expanded CD8+ clones, which suggests antigenic drive. Scalp TCR repertoire analysis is complicated because resident alphabeta T cells in normal human skin are also sequenced, whereas mouse skin is dominated by gammadelta T cells.

The meaning of the sample's treatment or condition label: oral pan-JAK inhibitor, 5-10 mg twice daily. Lesional scalp punch biopsies and peripheral blood were obtained from alopecia areata patients. PBMCs were separated by density centrifugation and stained for CD3, CD4 and CD8, after which CD4+ and CD8+ T cells were sorted on a FACSAria. The method behind the library was the immunoSEQ multiplex PCR assay. For TCR sequencing, RNA was extracted from every sample and reverse transcribed into cDNA to serve as template. SuperScript III was used to make first-strand cDNA, primed with a 2:1 mix of oligo-dT and random hexamers. A synthetic immune receptor repertoire was used to gauge amplification bias, and whatever bias remained was removed computationally. In the source study's methods: Raw reads were preprocessed to remove errors, and CDR3 was defined by IMGT conventions from the conserved cysteine to phenylalanine. Clonality was computed as 1 minus the Shannon entropy, with the entropy normalized by log2 of the number of productive unique TCRs. Scalp TCRbeta sequences were cross-referenced with sorted blood CD4 and CD8 repertoires so that the CD4 or CD8 identity of scalp clones could be inferred. Entries here come from immuneACCESS through TCRdb and include only in-frame sequences with V and J called. Some clones fail to appear in such tables; in the studies checked, an unresolved V gene covers under half of the shortfall, and the cause of the remainder is unknown. That table furnishes V, J and clone size, whereas the DNA furnished D and trimming. The sample contains 150,000 to 200,000 clones, more than 55% of them found a single time. About 1.3% of the sample is in the top ten clones.

Notes on this clone: Its antigen specificity is not known. Base qualities are not at hand, and no much larger clone is one base apart.

This clonotype originated in a human donor with alopecia areata. This specimen consisted of CD4+ T cells sorted from blood, obtained around week 50, from a patient treated with tofacitinib.

The DNA sequence reads TGCAGCGTTGGGGACGGAGGCTTAGGGCAGTACTTC. It translates as CSVGDGGLGQYF. The chain is made from TRBV29-1 and TRBJ2-7; the D region is possibly TRBD1 or TRBD2, each matching across 5 bases. Trimming takes 4 bases from V and 9 bases from J, and the germline ends sit 16 bases apart. In the germline V gene, CDR1 corresponds to SQVTM and CDR2 to ANQGSEA. The CDR3 spans 12 residues, from the cysteine through the phenylalanine. Only CDR3 DNA remains: 36 bases, in frame from the first base.